The source of this T cell receptor (beta chain) is a study of control samples from healthy donors and cancer patients. The data were produced by immunoSEQ multiplex PCR, yet TCRdb's version contains in-frame clones alone and is incomplete. This sample carries 95,000 to 110,000 clones, 85% to 90% of them seen once, and the ten largest clones take 19%. V was shortened by 2 bases and J by 5 bases, with 21 bases between the two germline ends. Germline V gene lookup returns CDR1 GTSNPN and CDR2 SVGIG (reference sequence). The CDR3 loop spans 16 amino acids. This rearrangement joins TRBV30 to TRBJ1-1; D possibly corresponds to TRBD1 (5 bases). This receptor was obtained from a man between 60 and 70 years old with lung cancer. The sequencing sample was made of PBMCs. CDR3 residues: CAWSSLPGWGRTEAFF. CDR3 sequence (DNA): TGTGCCTGGAGTTCCCTCCCGGGTTGGGGGAGGACTGAAGCTTTCTTT.